Ten or more counts support the clone carrying this T cell receptor (beta chain). This entry belongs to a study of early T cells in non-severe SARS-CoV-2 infection. Study-level background: Sequencing was performed on bulk RNA from unsorted whole blood, leaving chains unpaired.

V was clipped by 0 bases and J by 2 bases, with 13 bases between them. Germline CDR1 DFQATT, CDR2 SNEGSKA (reference sequence). The CDR3 length is 15 residues. As part of library construction, unique molecular identifiers were attached to individual cDNA molecules. TCRdb independently ran MiXCR on the 5' RACE reads; one entry per CDR3 protein. The sample lists about 71,000 distinct CDR3 sequences; approximately 13% were seen once. The chain joins TRBV20-1 to TRBJ1-1; D is uncertain. The TCR sequence derives from an adult who was a healthcare worker with PCR-confirmed SARS-CoV-2 infection or an uninfected control (not recorded which). Sample: whole blood. CDR3 region: CSARDIVSGNTEAFF. The CDR3 DNA follows: TGCAGTGCTAGAGATATCGTGTCGGGAAACACTGAAGCTTTCTTT.